Following are 17 T cell receptor beta chains from one sample sequenced in a study of cytomegalovirus exposure and HLA in healthy donors. The PCR used 60 Vbeta and 13 Jbeta primers. Libraries were prepared by immunoSEQ multiplex PCR; TCRdb keeps only in-frame clonotypes and omits some of them. This sample contains about 140,000 clones. The material sequenced was PBMCs. The receptors were sampled from a male donor in good health and CMV-seronegative.

This chain connects TRBV19 to TRBJ1-4; D perhaps matches TRBD1 (6 bases). The length of the CDR3 is 14 residues. Germline CDR1 is LNHDA and CDR2 is SQIVND (reference sequence). The V end was cut by 6 bases, the J end by 4 bases, with 12 bases between. The CDR3 nucleotides are TGTGCCAGTAGAGCACAGGGCCTTAATGAAAAACTGTTTTTT. Its protein is CASRAQGLNEKLFF.

The chain employs TRBV4-3 and TRBJ2-1, with D possibly matching TRBD1 (6 bases). Trimming removed 0 bases at V and 9 bases at J, with 12 bases between. Germline V gene lookup returns CDR1 LGHNA and CDR2 YSLEER. The CDR3 is 14 residues long. The CDR3: CASSQDGTPLEQFF. The CDR3 DNA reads as TGCGCCAGCAGCCAAGACGGGACACCTCTTGAGCAGTTCTTC.

The chain employs TRBV5-6 and TRBJ1-2; weak D call: TRBD1 (6 bases). The V gene lost 4 bases and the J gene lost 6 bases, with 16 bases spanning the gap. CDR1 and CDR2 (germline): SGHDT, YYEEEE. This CDR3 comprises 14 residues. CDR3 in amino acids: CASSPPHRDHGYTF. The CDR3, as DNA: TGTGCCAGCAGCCCTCCTCACAGGGACCATGGCTACACCTTC.

The rearrangement links TRBV18 to TRBJ2-4; D gene uncertain. V lost 1 base and J lost 9, with 10 bases in between. The CDR3 length is 13 residues. Germline values: CDR1 KGHSH, CDR2 LQKENI. CDR3 sequence: CASSPRQEGIQYF. The CDR3 DNA sequence: TGTGCCAGCTCACCACGCCAGGAAGGCATTCAGTACTTC.

The V call is TRBV28, the J call TRBJ1-4; no clear D gene. Germline V gene lookup returns CDR1 MDHEN and CDR2 SYDVKM. V lost 5 bases, J lost 0 bases, and 13 bases lay in between. The CDR3 totals 16 residues. The CDR3 here is CASSQGVLATNEKLFF. The CDR3 nucleotides are TGTGCCAGCAGTCAAGGAGTTTTGGCAACTAATGAAAAACTGTTTTTT.

The chain joins TRBV9 to TRBJ2-7, with D unresolved. Germline V gene sequence: CDR1 SGDLS, CDR2 YYNGEE. The CDR3 has 15 residues. Trimming shortened V by 2 bases and J by 4 bases, and 16 bases separated the two germline ends. The CDR3 spells CASSVAPFPKYEQYF. The CDR3 DNA reads as TGTGCCAGCAGCGTGGCCCCATTCCCGAAATACGAGCAGTACTTC.

J is TRBJ2-2 and V is TRBV7-2; 13 bases align to TRBD2. Germline V gene data show CDR1 as SGHTA and CDR2 as FQGNSA. The ends lost 5 bases at V and 3 bases at J; junction bases unmatched: 12. The CDR3 extends over 19 amino acids. The CDR3 loop is CASSRLAGGRSGYTGELFF. In DNA form, the CDR3 reads TGTGCCAGCAGCCGACTAGCGGGGGGACGCTCCGGATACACCGGGGAGCTGTTTTTT.

The J gene is TRBJ2-5, the V gene TRBV18; D is undetermined. There are 13 residues in the CDR3. Per the germline V gene, CDR1 is KGHSH and CDR2 is LQKENI. The V end lost 6 bases, the J end lost 1 base, and 9 bases lay between the germline ends. The CDR3: CASSPDIQETQYF. Written as DNA, the CDR3 is TGTGCCAGCTCGCCAGACATCCAAGAGACCCAGTACTTC.

The rearrangement uses TRBV29-1 and TRBJ2-3; maybe TRBD1 (6 bases). Germline V lookup: CDR1 SQVTM, CDR2 ANQGSEA. CDR3 length equals 12 residues. Trimming took off 4 bases at V and 7 bases at J, with 12 bases between the two ends. The DNA for the CDR3 is TGCAGCGTTGCACAACAGGGAAATACGCAGTATTTT. This translates into CSVAQQGNTQYF.

Comments on this clone: The same CDR3 is also encoded by other DNA sequences in this sample. The gene calls are TRBV30 and TRBJ2-2, with a tentative D call TRBD2 (6 bases). The CDR3 contains 12 residues. Trimming pared 5 bases from V and 3 bases from J, leaving 7 bases between. Germline V gene lookup returns CDR1 GTSNPN and CDR2 SVGIG (reference sequence). The CDR3 reads CAWGGDTGELFF. CDR3 DNA sequence: TGTGCCTGGGGCGGGGACACCGGGGAGCTGTTTTTT.

The gene calls are TRBV5-1 and TRBJ1-2; D not certain. From germline, CDR1 is SGHRS and CDR2 YFSETQ. Between the trimmed V and J ends, which lost 5 bases and 1 base, there was a span of 6 bases. The CDR3 totals 12 residues. CDR3 bases: TGCGCCAGCAGTAACAGTAACTATGGCTACACCTTC. Amino acid sequence: CASSNSNYGYTF.

V gene TRBV10-3 combines with J gene TRBJ2-7, with a weak D call TRBD1 (6 bases). The CDR3 length is 14 residues. The germline V gene has CDR1 ENHRY and CDR2 SYGVKD. V shed 6 bases and J shed 3 bases, with 15 bases lying between them. The CDR3 DNA reads as TGTGCCATCAGGGGGGCAGGGTGGGACTACGAGCAGTACTTC. This sequence encodes CAIRGAGWDYEQYF.

This sequence joins TRBV5-1 and TRBJ2-7; 7 nucleotides agree with TRBD1. J gave up 5 bases and V 3 bases, and 11 bases lay outside the gene matches. Germline CDR1 SGHRS, CDR2 YFSETQ. The CDR3 is 15 amino acids. In DNA form, the CDR3 reads TGCGCCAGCAGCTCGTACAGGGGATGGAAGGACGAGCAGTACTTC. Translation: CASSSYRGWKDEQYF. Full variable domain (missing parts from reference TRBV5-1 and TRBJ2-7): KAGVTQTPRYLIKTRGQQVTLSCSPISGHRSVSWYQQTPGQGLQFLFEYFSETQRNKGNFPGRFSGRQFSNSRSEMNVSTLELGDSALYLCASSSYRGWKDEQYFGPGTRLTVT.

V usage is TRBV9 and J usage is TRBJ1-1; 9 bases agree with TRBD1. There are 15 residues in the CDR3. Trimming removed 4 bases from V and 1 base from J; junction bases left unmatched: 5. The germline CDR1 and CDR2 sequences are SGDLS and YYNGEE. CDR3 bases: TGTGCCAGCAGCCCTAGGGACAGGGCGAACACTGAAGCTTTCTTT. This sequence encodes CASSPRDRANTEAFF.

The chain combines TRBV5-4 with TRBJ2-2, with D perhaps matching TRBD2 (6 bases). V was clipped by 4 bases and J by 7 bases, with 11 bases between them. Germline V gene sequence: CDR1 SGHNT, CDR2 YYREEE (reference sequence). There are 13 residues in the CDR3. CDR3 protein: CASSPREVGELFF. The CDR3 DNA sequence: TGTGCCAGCAGCCCTAGGGAGGTCGGGGAGCTGTTTTTT.

Worth noting for this clone: Other DNA sequences within the sample encode an identical CDR3. The chain uses TRBV30 and TRBJ1-2; no clear D. The germline CDR1 and CDR2 sequences are GTSNPN and SVGIG (reference sequence). Trimming took off 0 bases at V and 5 bases at J, with 10 bases between the two ends. The CDR3 is made up of 13 amino acids. The CDR3 DNA is TGTGCCTGGAGTGTTGGCGGAGCTTATGGCTACACCTTC. Translating it yields CAWSVGGAYGYTF. The full variable domain, in which reference TRBV30 and TRBJ1-2 provide the parts outside the CDR3, is SQTIHQWPATLVQPVGSPLSLECTVEGTSNPNLYWYRQAAGRGLQLLFYSVGIGQISSEVPQNLSASRPQDRQFILSSKKLLLSDSGFYLCAWSVGGAYGYTFGSGTRLTVV.

The V call is TRBV5-6, the J call TRBJ2-7; D may be TRBD1 (6 bases). From germline, CDR1 is SGHDT and CDR2 YYEEEE. The length of the CDR3 is 15 residues. Trimming left V 4 bases short and J 4 bases short, with 18 bases between. The CDR3 loop is CASSLIEAQGYEQYF. DNA of the CDR3: TGTGCCAGCAGCCTCATCGAGGCTCAGGGGTACGAGCAGTACTTC.